The 3 T cell receptor beta chains reported below all come from one sample, sequenced in a study of identical twins (dated by TCRdb to the mid-2010s). The library was produced with 5' RACE. Sequenced using an Illumina HiSeq 2000. TCRdb cleaned the public reads at Q25 with fastp, built clones with MiXCR and kept in-frame beta chains. All rows with the same CDR3 protein become a single entry with the most common DNA and genes. Counted in this sample were some 1,600,000 distinct CDR3 sequences; under 35% of them appeared once. The ten largest make up about 0.27% of the sample. Sample: cord blood. The receptors were sampled from a newborn girl in good health.

This clonotype has just a few counts. This chain links TRBV2 with TRBJ1-5, with D maybe TRBD1 (6 bases). This CDR3 spans 15 amino acids. Between the trimmed V and J ends, which lost 1 base and 5 bases, there was a span of 12 bases. Germline loops: CDR1 SNHLY, CDR2 FYNNEI. CDR3 protein: CASSEDRASDQPQHF. For the CDR3, the DNA is TGTGCCAGCAGTGAAGACAGGGCCTCTGATCAGCCCCAGCATTTT.

This clonotype has only a few counts. The V gene is TRBV12-3 or TRBV12-4, the J gene TRBJ1-2; D remains unclear. With 4 bases removed from V and 4 bases from J, the gap between germline ends came to 7 bases. This CDR3 spans 12 amino acids. The CDR3 here is CASSYLRYGYTF. The CDR3 nucleotides read TGTGCCAGCAGTTATCTGCGCTATGGCTACACCTTC.

In DNA, the CDR3 is TGTGCCATCAGTACAGGGAATAGCAATCAGCCCCAGCATTTT. It yields the protein CAISTGNSNQPQHF. This chain uses TRBV10-3 with TRBJ1-5; D may be TRBD1 (6 bases). The CDR3 is 14 residues long. Per germline, CDR1 ENHRY and CDR2 SYGVKD. V dropped 5 bases and J dropped 0 bases, with 8 bases sitting between them.